Below, one TCR beta chain is given with its context. This sample was taken from a study of technical replicates of blood from a few donors. Generated by immunoSEQ multiplex PCR, the TCRdb table keeps only in-frame clones and is missing some. The repertoire holds about 100,000 clones, with roughly 96% as singletons. The source material was T cells isolated from PBMCs. The clonotype was recovered from a human donor in good health.

The CDR3 region is CASKQVSDEKLFF. The CDR3 DNA reads as TGTGCCAGCAAACAGGTCTCGGATGAAAAACTGTTTTTT. The genes are TRBV5-4 and TRBJ1-4; a possible D gene is TRBD1 (5 bases). V was trimmed by 6 bases and J by 6 bases, leaving 12 bases between them. There are 13 residues in the CDR3. Germline V gives CDR1 SGHNT, CDR2 YYREEE (reference sequence).